These 11 T cell receptor beta chains were all obtained from the same sample, sequenced in a study of T cell repertoires in cytomegalovirus infection. Each CDR3 protein is one row after TCRdb ran MiXCR on the reads. The data show hundreds of thousands of distinct CDR3 sequences, approximately 25% seen once. Source material: CD8+ T cells from PBMCs. The source of these receptors is a human donor in good health (CMV status not recorded). Some clones in this sample may be carry-over from other donors' samples.

The gene calls are TRBV7-9 and TRBJ2-1, with 11 bases aligning to TRBD2. The length of the CDR3 is 16 residues. The V gene end was trimmed by 0 bases and the J gene end by 8 bases; junction bases not matched to a gene: 6. Germline CDR1 reads SEHNR; CDR2 reads FQNEAQ (reference sequence). CDR3 region: CASSLAGTSGPDEQFF. In DNA form, the CDR3 reads TGTGCCAGCAGCTTAGCCGGGACTAGCGGACCAGATGAGCAGTTCTTC.

This clonotype came up a few times. The chain joins TRBV27 to TRBJ1-1; D uncertain. The CDR3 runs to 14 residues. V was shortened by 7 bases and J by 0 bases, with 12 bases between the two germline ends. The germline gives CDR1 MNHEY, CDR2 SMNVEV (reference sequence). The CDR3 nucleotides are TGTGCCAGCACGCCGGGTCTCATGAACACTGAAGCTTTCTTT. Protein: CASTPGLMNTEAFF.

The table lists this clonotype with many counts. The gene calls are TRBV7-6 and TRBJ1-2; a possible D gene is TRBD1 (6 bases). The germline V and J ends were trimmed by 4 bases and 3 bases, with 18 bases remaining between them. Germline V gene sequence: CDR1 SGHVS, CDR2 FNYEAQ. This CDR3 is 16 amino acids long. Here the CDR3 reads CASSYLAGGRDYGYTF. Written as DNA, the CDR3 is TGTGCCAGCAGCTACCTCGCCGGGGGGCGCGACTATGGCTACACCTTC.

A note on this clonotype: A much bigger clone sits one base away, suggesting this may be a read error. The chain recombines TRBV7-1 with TRBJ1-2; D is unresolved. Being an ORF, TRBV7-1 has a function that is uncertain. This CDR3 spans 16 amino acids. The V and J ends lost 4 bases and 3 bases respectively, with 18 bases between them. CDR3: CASSYDPSGMDYGYTF. The DNA for the CDR3 is TGTGCCAGCAGCTACGACCCGAGTGGTATGGACTATGGCTACACCTTC.

The CDR3, as DNA: TGTGCCAGCAGTTCCCCGATAGCGGGGGTCGACAATGAGCAGTTCTTC. Translating it yields CASSSPIAGVDNEQFF. The J gene is TRBJ2-1, the V gene TRBV27; TRBD2 agrees at 9 bases. Germline V gene sequence: CDR1 MNHEY, CDR2 SMNVEV (reference sequence). CDR3 length: 16 amino acids. With V trimmed by 4 bases and J by 5 bases, 9 bases remained unmatched.

This clonotype was seen just once. A read error is possible here, since a much larger clone lies one base away. V is TRBV7-9 and J is TRBJ1-1; D perhaps matches TRBD1 (6 bases). With 2 bases removed from V and 2 bases from J, the gap between germline ends came to 18 bases. Germline lookup yields CDR1 SEHNR and CDR2 FQNEAQ (reference sequence). This CDR3 comprises 17 residues. As DNA, the CDR3 is TGTGCCAGCAGCTTAATGGGACATGGGATGAAAAACACTGAAGCTTTCTTT. Translation gives CASSLMGHGMKNTEAFF.

In its sample, this clonotype was seen many times. The chain is built from TRBV4-3 and TRBJ2-3, with 10 nucleotides matching TRBD1. The germline CDR1 and CDR2 sequences are LGHNA and YSLEER. The J segment lost 3 bases and the V segment lost 4 bases, leaving 1 base of the junction unmatched. The CDR3 is made up of 14 amino acids. Written as DNA, the CDR3 is TGCGCCAGCAGCCGGGGACAGGGGACAGATACGCAGTATTTT. It is translated as CASSRGQGTDTQYF.

The chain carries TRBV23-1 and TRBJ2-1, with 7 nucleotides matching TRBD1. TRBV23-1 carries the ORF label, with uncertain function. The V and J ends lost 2 bases and 6 bases, in that order; junction bases with no gene match: 13. CDR3 length: 17 amino acids. The CDR3 sequence: CASSQPGQFYQGNEQFF. In nucleotides, the CDR3 is TGCGCCAGCAGTCAACCGGGACAGTTCTATCAAGGCAATGAGCAGTTCTTC.

The chain is built from TRBV6-2 or TRBV6-3 and TRBJ2-5; D possibly corresponds to TRBD2 (6 bases). CDR1 is MNHEY, CDR2 SVGEGT, per germline. CDR3 length: 17 amino acids. V dropped 3 bases and J dropped 2 bases, with 19 bases sitting between them. CDR3 DNA: TGTGCCAGCAGTTATTCGACTAAGCGGGTGTTACAAGAGACCCAGTACTTC. It is translated as CASSYSTKRVLQETQYF.

This clonotype was seen only a few times. The chain couples TRBV5-5 to TRBJ1-6; D gene unclear. The CDR3 spans 14 residues. Germline lookup yields CDR1 SGHKS and CDR2 YYEKEE (reference sequence). V was pared by 0 bases and J by 7 bases, with 8 bases between. CDR3 residues: CASSLGLDNSPLHF. The CDR3 nucleotides read TGTGCCAGCAGCTTGGGACTTGACAATTCACCCCTCCACTTT.

The chain links TRBV20-1 to TRBJ2-5; TRBD2 matches at 9 bases. The germline V gene encodes CDR1 DFQATT and CDR2 SNEGSKA (reference sequence). The CDR3 covers 18 residues. V was pared by 0 bases and J by 0 bases, with 11 bases of the junction left unmatched. The CDR3 loop is CSARERWLAGPYQETQYF. DNA for the CDR3: TGCAGTGCTAGAGAAAGATGGCTAGCGGGGCCTTACCAAGAGACCCAGTACTTC.